This entry concerns a single T cell receptor (beta chain). Which antigen it targets is not known. There are no base qualities to consult, and no much larger clone falls within one base. This specimen belongs to a study of T-cell memory formation after mild COVID-19 (TCRdb year 2021). Regarding the research as a whole: TCR sequence clusters from the two donors were found to be largely donor specific. Longitudinal TCRalpha and TCRbeta repertoire sequencing tracked T-cell clones expanding and contracting after mild COVID-19 in two donors. Two young, previously healthy adult volunteers made up the cohort, one male and one female. Results the study describes overall, beyond this receptor: Whether the second-wave clones peaking on day 37 were SARS-CoV-2 specific was not confirmed. From day 15 to 85, contracting clones showed balanced CD4/CD8 phenotypes, whereas a second wave of clones that expanded from day 15 to 37 leaned towards CD4+. Only a couple of mild cases were covered by the study, and larger cohorts that include severe cases with pre-infection samples were considered necessary. Contracting CD4+ clones appeared mostly in the CM and EM memory subsets, whereas CD8+ clones were enriched in EMRA. Some responding clones were found in pre-infection memory, which suggests that pre-existing cross-reactive memory T cells took part in the SARS-CoV-2 response.

CDR1 and CDR2 were assigned from the germline V gene as MNHEY and SVGAGI. From cysteine to phenylalanine, the CDR3 is 14 amino acids long. The only DNA kept is the CDR3, 42 bases in frame from the first base. The V and J ends are trimmed by 8 bases and 3 bases, leaving 14 bases between them. Instrument on record: Illumina NovaSeq 6000. TCRalpha and TCRbeta cDNA libraries were built by 5'RACE with constant-segment primers, adding sample barcodes and unique molecular identifiers. Trizol reagent was used to extract RNA from every sample. Libraries were amplified in two PCR steps, with a second sample barcode and Illumina TruSeq adapters added in the second step. The libraries were sequenced on an Illumina NovaSeq using 2 x 150 bp paired-end reads. On the study's bioinformatics: The reads were demultiplexed and collapsed into UMI-guided consensus sequences using migec v1.2.7. Using mixcr v2.1.11, the UMI consensuses were aligned to TRA and TRB V and J templates and assembled into clonotypes. Expanded or contracted clonotypes were those called significant by both edgeR and NoisET, with noise models trained on biological replicates. For edgeR calls, a false discovery rate-adjusted p below 0.01 and a log2 fold-change threshold of 1 were applied. PCA with hierarchical clustering of max-normalized trajectories of the 1000 most abundant clonotypes was used as exploratory dynamics analysis. Separately sequenced CD4+ and CD8+ repertoires were used to assign a CD4 or CD8 phenotype to each responding clone. TCRdb's own reprocessing of the public reads used fastp at Q25 and MiXCR and kept productive beta chains. Each CDR3 protein gets just one entry, which takes the most common genes and DNA from the rows behind it. The V and J calls shown here were made by TCRdb, not taken from the authors' results. Here the sample has hundreds of thousands of distinct CDR3 sequences; 15% to 20% occur a single time. The ten most abundant clones make up roughly an eighth of the sample.

Ficoll-Paque density gradient centrifugation was used to isolate PBMCs. The rearrangement combines TRBV6-5 with TRBJ2-1; the D gene is possibly TRBD1, with 7 bases matching. The sequence was obtained from an adult woman who had mild COVID-19 (a few samples of this study predate the infection). The sample titles of this study are shuffled in the database, so cell type and time point are left out; the donor was told from shared clones. Sequencing input: PBMCs or a T cell subset sorted from them (not recorded which). The CDR3 region has the sequence CASVRGANYNEQFF. The DNA sequence follows: TGTGCCAGCGTCAGGGGGGCCAACTACAATGAGCAGTTCTTC.